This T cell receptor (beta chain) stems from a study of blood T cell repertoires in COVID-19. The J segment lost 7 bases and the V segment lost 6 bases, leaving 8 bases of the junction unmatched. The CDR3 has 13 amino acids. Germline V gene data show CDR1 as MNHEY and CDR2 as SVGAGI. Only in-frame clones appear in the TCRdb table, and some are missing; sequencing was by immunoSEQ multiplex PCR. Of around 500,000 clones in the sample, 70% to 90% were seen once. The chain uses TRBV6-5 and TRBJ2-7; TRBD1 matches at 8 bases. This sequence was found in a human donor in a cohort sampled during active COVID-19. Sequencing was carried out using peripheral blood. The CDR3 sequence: CASRTGDSREQYF. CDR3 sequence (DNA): TGTGCCAGCAGGACAGGGGACTCTCGGGAGCAGTACTTC.